The present TCR beta chain was sequenced within a study of blood T cells in healthy people across ages (dated by TCRdb to between 2015 and 2016). Study-level background: In model experiments, roughly one uniquely barcoded TCR beta cDNA molecule per two T cells was captured by template switching. The study measured age-related changes in TCR beta repertoire diversity using deep sequencing normalized with unique cDNA molecular identifiers. Four age groups were formed from the donors: young (average approximately 17 years), middle-aged (approximately 41), aged (around 62) and long-lived (82). To avoid experimental bias, donors of different ages were randomly spread across the sequencing lanes. Using the same blood draw, the study looked at two additional independent replicas of 1 million unique cDNA reads for two donors, one aged 18 to 30 and the other aged 80 or older. The study at large found these results: The long-lived group showed more naive CD4+ T cells, fewer expanded clones and increased TCR diversity than the aged group, suggesting age selection. Observed TCR beta diversity per million T cells fell roughly linearly with age, and a significant reduction was already apparent by age about 36. Donor CMV infection status was unknown, potentially confounding age-related changes in expanded clonotypes. A strong correlation was found between observed TCR beta diversity and the percentage of naive T cells measured by flow cytometry. Estimates of total diversity based on one million sequenced T cells were considered lower bounds and underestimates. Conclusive comparison of naive and antigen-experienced compartments was prevented by the profiling of bulk unsorted PBMCs.

The donors were some 39 Caucasian individuals from Russia, aged roughly 6 to 100 years, who were systemically healthy. Each donor gave around 9.9 milliliters of peripheral blood, collected into EDTA-treated Vacutainer tubes. Ficoll-Paque density-gradient centrifugation was used to isolate PBMCs, with at least 7 million per sample. Trizol reagent was used to extract total RNA from the PBMCs, yielding at least 5.5 micrograms per sample. For every donor, flow cytometry on a PBMC aliquot measured the percentage of naive CD45RAhigh/CD27high T cells. As concerns this clonotype: Its cognate antigen has yet to be identified. Base qualities are missing; no much larger clone stands one base away.

Receptor amplification or capture employed 5' RACE. TCRdb lists the instrument as Illumina HiSeq 2500. A second PCR of about 6 to 11 cycles was run with a J-beta primer mix and a sample-barcoded 5' primer. A template-switch 5' adaptor carrying 12 random nucleotides introduced a unique molecular identifier onto each TCR beta cDNA molecule. Each sample yielded at least 3 million CDR3-containing paired-end reads. The Mint cDNA synthesis kit, primed by a TRBC-specific oligonucleotide, was used to synthesize first-strand cDNA from all RNA. Following uracil-DNA glycosylase treatment, all cDNA underwent a first 18-cycle PCR with the universal primers M1SS and BC2_uni_R. On the study's bioinformatics: For normalization, 1 million high-quality reads were randomly selected from each sample, with every read carrying a distinct molecular identifier. Reads sharing molecular identifiers were discarded rather than binned into consensus sequences. MiTCR, set to a Q25 quality threshold and the strictest error-elimination algorithm, was used for CDR3 identification, clonotype clustering and error correction. A nonparametric unseen species model with Euler transformation was used to estimate lower-bound total TCR beta diversity. TCRdb reprocessed the public reads (quality trimming at Q25 with fastp, clone calling with MiXCR) and kept in-frame beta chains. Each entry is one CDR3 protein sequence, shown with its most common DNA and genes. The V and J calls shown here were made by TCRdb, not taken from the authors' results. This sample holds 1.2 million to 1.5 million distinct CDR3 sequences; around 39% were observed only once. Clones ranked in the top ten supply 7% to 9% of the sample.

The germline V gene encodes CDR1 MDHEN and CDR2 SYDVKM. The CDR3 contains 15 residues, cysteine and phenylalanine counted. The only DNA kept is the CDR3, 45 bases in frame from the first base. Between the V and J ends, shortened by 7 bases and 7 bases respectively, the junction contains 17 bases. This clonotype was obtained from a woman younger than 35 in good health. Material for sequencing was blood. In this chain, TRBV28 is recombined with TRBJ1-6; a confident D gene designation cannot be given. Here is the DNA: TGTGCCAGCATGGGGTCGGGGTCGCTCAATTCACCCCTCCACTTT. Its coded protein is CASMGSGSLNSPLHF.